This passage covers 9 T cell receptor beta chains from one sample sequenced in a study of PD-1 blockade in classical Hodgkin lymphoma. Brentuximab vedotin exposure varied, and every patient relapsed after autologous stem cell transplantation. Only in-frame clones appear in the TCRdb table, and some are missing; sequencing was by immunoSEQ multiplex PCR. The top ten hold about 16% of the sample, which has more than 30,000 clones, around 80% seen once. The sample consisted of peripheral blood mononuclear cells (PBMCs), taken before the second cycle of nivolumab. The source of these receptors is a human donor with classical Hodgkin lymphoma.

The gene calls are TRBV7-6 and TRBJ2-7; TRBD1 might be the D (6 bases). CDR1 is SGHVS and CDR2 is FNYEAQ in the germline V gene. The V gene lost 1 base and the J gene lost 3 bases, with 13 bases spanning the gap. The CDR3 has 15 residues. The CDR3 DNA follows: TGTGCCAGCAGCTTAGAACAGGGTGGGGTCTACGAGCAGTACTTC. Encoded protein: CASSLEQGGVYEQYF.

The table lists this clone with a few counts. The sample holds other DNA sequences that translate to the same CDR3. This rearrangement joins TRBV4-2 to TRBJ1-3; tentative D call: TRBD1 (5 bases). Trimming shortened V by 0 bases and J by 3 bases, and 15 bases separated the two germline ends. The CDR3 length is 17 residues. Per the germline V gene, CDR1 is LGHNA and CDR2 is YNFKEQ. Here the CDR3 DNA reads TGTGCCAGCAGCCAAGAGGGCCCCAGGGCGGGTGGAAACACCATATATTTT. Its translation: CASSQEGPRAGGNTIYF.

The chain uses TRBV12-5 and TRBJ2-3, with 10 bases fitting TRBD2. The V gene end was trimmed by 6 bases and the J gene end by 4 bases; junction bases not matched to a gene: 7. CDR3 size: 15 residues. CDR1 is LGHNT and CDR2 is FRNRAP in the germline V gene. The CDR3: CASGVSGGRPDTQYF. CDR3 DNA sequence: TGTGCTAGTGGCGTTAGCGGGGGGCGCCCAGATACGCAGTATTTT.

The chain carries TRBV18 and TRBJ2-5, with D possibly matching TRBD1 (6 bases). Trimming pared 2 bases from V and 2 bases from J, leaving 9 bases between. The CDR3 length is 14 residues. Germline CDR1 and CDR2: KGHSH and LQKENI. The CDR3 DNA reads as TGTGCCAGCTCACCAGCAGGGGAACAAGAGACCCAGTACTTC. Its protein is CASSPAGEQETQYF.

Only one count was recorded for this clone. The rearrangement joins TRBV11-2 to TRBJ2-7, with 12 bases identical to TRBD2. Trimming took 5 bases from V and 4 from J; bases not matched to a gene: 9. The CDR3 runs to 16 residues. Germline V gene data show CDR1 as SGHAT and CDR2 as FQNNGV. CDR3 bases: TGTGCCAGCAGCCCTAAGACTAGCGGGGGCCAGTACGAGCAGTACTTC. This encodes CASSPKTSGGQYEQYF.

The rearrangement links TRBV5-8 to TRBJ2-5; a possible D gene is TRBD2 (7 bases). CDR3 length equals 15 residues. Germline lookup yields CDR1 SGHTS and CDR2 YDEGEE. Trimming cost V 6 bases and J 0 bases, with 15 bases left between them. CDR3 sequence reads: CASTKGGGYQETQYF. The CDR3 coding sequence is TGTGCCAGCACCAAGGGGGGGGGCTACCAAGAGACCCAGTACTTC.

The rearrangement links TRBV6-6 to TRBJ2-2; the D is unclear. Trimming removed 10 bases at V and 2 bases at J, with 14 bases between. Germline loops: CDR1 MNHNY, CDR2 SVGAGI (reference sequence). The CDR3 runs 14 residues. CDR3 in amino acids: CATGHDLNTGELFF. The CDR3 DNA sequence: TGTGCCACTGGTCACGACCTCAACACCGGGGAGCTGTTTTTT.

The J gene is TRBJ1-2, the V gene TRBV27, with 7 bases fitting TRBD1. Unmatched junction bases numbered 12, after V lost 6 bases and J lost 5 bases. This CDR3 spans 15 amino acids. In germline, CDR1 is MNHEY, CDR2 SMNVEV (reference sequence). This chain's CDR3 is CASRGALDRLYGYTF. The CDR3 DNA reads TGTGCCAGCAGAGGCGCCCTGGACAGGCTTTATGGCTACACCTTC.

The CDR3 DNA follows: TGTGCCAGCAGCTTGGGACAGATAAATAGCAATCAGCCCCAGCATTTT. Residues: CASSLGQINSNQPQHF. The chain recombines TRBV7-8 with TRBJ1-5, with TRBD1 identical over 7 bases. Germline loops: CDR1 SGHVS, CDR2 FQNEAQ. The CDR3 totals 16 residues. V lost 3 bases and J lost 0; bases outside the gene matches: 5.